The 14 T cell receptor beta chains in this list originate from one sample, sequenced in a study of blood T cell repertoires in COVID-19. Assay used: immunoSEQ multiplex PCR; TCRdb lists only in-frame clones, some missing. The sample yields about 59,000 clones, around four fifths seen once. Sequenced input: peripheral blood. These receptors all come from a woman in her fifties or sixties with active or convalescent COVID-19.

The J gene is TRBJ1-6, the V gene TRBV7-9; 7 nucleotides match TRBD1. The CDR3 extends over 16 amino acids. With V trimmed by 5 bases and J by 4 bases, 8 bases remained unmatched. Per germline, CDR1 SEHNR and CDR2 FQNEAQ (reference sequence). DNA for the CDR3: TGTGCCAGCAGCGGGGGACAGCGCCTATATAATTCACCCCTCCACTTT. This translates into CASSGGQRLYNSPLHF. The full variable domain, in which reference TRBV7-9 and TRBJ1-6 provide the parts outside the CDR3, is DTGVSQNPRHKITKRGQNVTFRCDPISEHNRLYWYRQTLGQGPEFLTYFQNEAQLEKSRLLSDRFSAERPKGSFSTLEIQRTEQGDSAMYLCASSGGQRLYNSPLHFGNGTRLTVT.

By frequency in the sample, this clone is medium-sized (0.01 to 0.1%). This chain links TRBV12-3 or TRBV12-4 with TRBJ2-2, with D uncertain. This CDR3 contains 13 residues. Trimming shortened V by 2 bases and J by 5 bases, and 6 bases separated the two germline ends. Written as DNA, the CDR3 is TGTGCCAGCAGTTTAAGTCGGACCGGGGAGCTGTTTTTT. Translated, it gives CASSLSRTGELFF.

This clone was observed a few times. This chain links TRBV28 with TRBJ2-4; D ambiguous. Germline loops: CDR1 MDHEN, CDR2 SYDVKM. The V end was cut by 6 bases, the J end by 0 bases, with 12 bases between. The CDR3 sequence is 15 residues long. The DNA of the CDR3 is TGTGCCAGCAGGTCCCCGGGTTTAGCCAAAAACATTCAGTACTTC. It is translated as CASRSPGLAKNIQYF.

This clone was observed a handful of times. V is TRBV11-2 and J is TRBJ1-4; D is unclear. Germline CDR1 and CDR2: SGHAT and FQNNGV. The CDR3 consists of 13 residues. Trimming stripped 3 bases from V and 0 bases from J, with 2 bases between. The CDR3 here is CASSFSTNEKLFF. CDR3 DNA sequence: TGTGCCAGCAGCTTCTCAACTAATGAAAAACTGTTTTTT.

The chain couples TRBV11-2 to TRBJ2-1, with D unclear. The germline V gene has CDR1 SGHAT and CDR2 FQNNGV. This CDR3 has 14 amino acids. Trimming removed 5 bases at V and 3 bases at J, with 11 bases between. The CDR3 here is CASSLPKNYNEQFF. CDR3 nucleotides: TGTGCCAGCAGCCTACCAAAGAACTACAATGAGCAGTTCTTC.

J is TRBJ2-7 and V is TRBV7-8; a possible D gene is TRBD2 (6 bases). The germline CDR1 and CDR2 sequences are SGHVS and FQNEAQ. Trimming left V 5 bases short and J 3 bases short, with 14 bases between. The CDR3 length is 14 residues. CDR3 residues: CASSPRDGSYEQYF. DNA for the CDR3: TGTGCCAGCAGCCCACGGGACGGGAGCTACGAGCAGTACTTC.

The chain employs TRBV10-3 and TRBJ2-2; D possibly corresponds to TRBD1 (6 bases). Per the germline V gene, CDR1 is ENHRY and CDR2 is SYGVKD. The CDR3 is made up of 16 amino acids. V was pared by 0 bases and J by 5 bases, with 13 bases between. In DNA form, the CDR3 reads TGTGCCATCAGTGAGTCGGCCAGGGGTTTTACCGGGGAGCTGTTTTTT. It translates to CAISESARGFTGELFF.

The chain is built from TRBV18 and TRBJ2-3; 8 bases align to TRBD1. In germline, CDR1 is KGHSH, CDR2 LQKENI. V was pared by 5 bases and J by 3 bases, with 10 bases of the junction left unmatched. The CDR3 is 16 residues long. The CDR3 bases are TGTGCCAGCTCATCCTTTCGGACAGGGTGGACAGATACGCAGTATTTT. Amino acids: CASSSFRTGWTDTQYF.

The chain combines TRBV19 with TRBJ1-5; D may be TRBD1 (6 bases). Per the germline V gene, CDR1 is LNHDA and CDR2 is SQIVND (reference sequence). This CDR3 contains 19 residues. The V end was cut by 0 bases, the J end by 0 bases, with 18 bases between. CDR3 nucleotides: TGTGCCAGTAGTATAGAAAGGTTAGGTTTGGACAGTAGCAATCAGCCCCAGCATTTT. Encoded protein: CASSIERLGLDSSNQPQHF.

The chain links TRBV14 to TRBJ2-7; 9 nucleotides line up with TRBD2. Germline assignment: CDR1 SGHDN and CDR2 FVKESK. This CDR3 is built from 17 residues. V trimming: 2 bases; J trimming: 1 base; junction bases outside the gene matches: 9. Written as DNA, the CDR3 is TGTGCCAGCAGCCAAACACTTCTAGCGGGGATTTCCTACGAGCAGTACTTC. Translated, it gives CASSQTLLAGISYEQYF.

This clone was recorded a few times. The rearrangement joins TRBV4-1 to TRBJ2-2; 8 nucleotides match TRBD2. This CDR3 is built from 15 residues. Unmatched junction bases numbered 6, after V lost 1 base and J lost 8 bases. CDR1 and CDR2 from the germline V gene are MGHRA and YSYEKL. CDR3 region: CASSQVGGRSGELFF. The CDR3 DNA reads as TGCGCCAGCAGCCAAGTGGGCGGGAGGTCAGGGGAGCTGTTTTTT.

The table lists this clone with a count of one. The V gene is TRBV19, the J gene TRBJ1-1; 10 nucleotides match TRBD1. CDR1 is LNHDA and CDR2 is SQIVND in the germline V gene (reference sequence). CDR3 length: 16 amino acids. V gave up 3 bases and J gave up 1 base; unmatched junction bases: 5. The CDR3 loop reads CASSIRQGAGNTEAFF. CDR3 sequence (DNA): TGTGCCAGTAGTATTCGACAGGGGGCGGGGAACACTGAAGCTTTCTTT.

The chain combines TRBV5-6 with TRBJ2-7; 7 bases line up with TRBD2. Germline CDR1 SGHDT, CDR2 YYEEEE. The CDR3 length is 14 residues. The ends lost 4 bases at V and 3 bases at J; junction bases unmatched: 7. CDR3 DNA: TGTGCCAGCAGCAAGGACCGGGGGGTCTACGAGCAGTACTTC. This codes for CASSKDRGVYEQYF.

The rearrangement joins TRBV5-1 to TRBJ2-1, with a tentative D call TRBD1 (5 bases). CDR3 length: 14 residues. V was trimmed by 0 bases and J by 4 bases, leaving 8 bases between them. The V gene's germline CDR1 is SGHRS and CDR2 YFSETQ. The CDR3 coding sequence is TGCGCCAGCAGCTTGGAAGGGGATTACAATGAGCAGTTCTTC. This codes for CASSLEGDYNEQFF.